The clone carrying this T cell receptor (beta chain) turned up a few times. The target antigen is unknown. These data belong to a study of metastatic and nonmetastatic thyroid tumors. About the research overall: Repertoires from malignant and benign thyroid patients were compared across blood and tumor or nodule tissue. Findings and caveats of the study: Versus benign nodules, malignant thyroid tumors reportedly had significantly higher TCR beta diversity, in blood and tumor.

Each patient went into thyroid surgery without having received any treatment. TCRdb re-processed the PCR reads through MiXCR. The sample shows tens of thousands of clones, 20% to 30% of them seen only once. Sequenced input: tumor tissue. The TCR originated in a male donor with papillary thyroid cancer or a benign thyroid nodule (not recorded which). Some clones in this sample may be carry-over from other donors' samples.

The CDR3: CASSYSGDEQFF. The CDR3 DNA reads as TGTGCCAGCAGTTACAGCGGGGATGAGCAGTTCTTC. V is TRBV6-5 and J is TRBJ2-1; 7 bases are a match to TRBD2. Losses at the gene ends were 2 bases for V and 8 bases for J; bases not matched to a gene: 0. The CDR3 spans 12 residues. CDR1 is MNHEY, CDR2 SVGAGI, per germline.